The clone carrying this TCR beta chain appeared a single time. The sample originates from a study of T cell responses to AZD1222 COVID-19 vaccine. Generated by immunoSEQ multiplex PCR, the TCRdb table keeps only in-frame clones and is missing some. Here the sample spans approximately 90,000 clones, approximately 89% being singletons. V shed 4 bases and J shed 0 bases, with 5 bases lying between them. Germline V gene lookup returns CDR1 SGHDT and CDR2 YYEEEE. The CDR3 is made up of 13 amino acids. The clonotype comes from an adult in good health. The material was peripheral blood, obtained on day 0 of AZD1222 vaccination. This chain joins TRBV5-6 and TRBJ1-5; D call uncertain. The CDR3 protein is CASSLDSNQPQHF. The CDR3 nucleotides are TGTGCCAGCAGCCTTGATAGCAATCAGCCCCAGCATTTT.